The TCR beta chain described here comes from a study of shared clonotypes between healthy human individuals. The authors divided CD4+ cells into CD45RA+ naive and CD45RA-negative memory subsets. TCRdb's table, derived via immunoSEQ multiplex PCR, lists solely in-frame clones and lacks some. The sample carries a few million clones, under 95% recorded once. V lost 4 bases to trimming and J lost 8 bases, with 13 bases between them. The V gene's germline CDR1 is SGHDN and CDR2 FVKESK. This CDR3 has 13 amino acids. This chain joins TRBV14 and TRBJ2-3, with D perhaps TRBD1 (5 bases). Sequenced: naive CD4+ T cells from PBMCs. As to subset: CD45RA+ positively selected. The sequence was obtained from a man younger than 30 in good health. Some clones in this sample may be carry-over from other donors' samples. CDR3 nucleotide sequence: TGTGCCAGCAGCCGCAGGGTTTTAGCTACGCAGTATTTT. This encodes CASSRRVLATQYF. The whole variable domain, filled in from reference TRBV14 and TRBJ2-3, reads EAGVTQFPSHSVIEKGQTVTLRCDPISGHDNLYWYRRVMGKEIKFLLHFVKESKQDESGMPNNRFLAERTGGTYSTLKVQPAELEDSGVYFCASSRRVLATQYFGPGTRLTVL.